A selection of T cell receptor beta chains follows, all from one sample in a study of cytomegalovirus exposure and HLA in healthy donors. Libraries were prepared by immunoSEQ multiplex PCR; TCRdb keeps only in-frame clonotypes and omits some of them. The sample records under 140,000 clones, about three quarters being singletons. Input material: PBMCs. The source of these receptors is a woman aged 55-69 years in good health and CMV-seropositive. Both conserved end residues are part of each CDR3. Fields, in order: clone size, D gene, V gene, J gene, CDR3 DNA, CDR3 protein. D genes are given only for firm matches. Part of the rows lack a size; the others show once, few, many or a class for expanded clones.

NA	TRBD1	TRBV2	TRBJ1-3	TGTGCCAGCAGCCGGGACAGATTAACCTCTGGAAACACCATATATTTT	CASSRDRLTSGNTIYF
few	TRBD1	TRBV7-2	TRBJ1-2	TGTGCCAGCAGCTTGGACAGGGGAAGCGGCTACACCTTC	CASSLDRGSGYTF
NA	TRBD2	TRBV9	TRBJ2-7	TGTGCCAGCAGCGTAGCTCCTAGCGGCTACGAGCAGTACTTC	CASSVAPSGYEQYF
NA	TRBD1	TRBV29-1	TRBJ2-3	TGCAGCGGAGGGACAGAGGGCCTGGATACGCAGTATTTT	CSGGTEGLDTQYF
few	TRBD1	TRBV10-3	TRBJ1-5	TGTGCCATCAGTGAGGGGACAGGGGGGAATCAGCCCCAGCATTTT	CAISEGTGGNQPQHF
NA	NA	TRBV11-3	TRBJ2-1	TGTGCCAGCAGCTTGGACTCCAGCGGAGGGGCGAATGAGCAGTTCTTC	CASSLDSSGGANEQFF
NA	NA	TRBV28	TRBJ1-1	TGTGCCAGCAGTCTAAGGGGCGGTGGCACTGAAGCTTTCTTT	CASSLRGGGTEAFF
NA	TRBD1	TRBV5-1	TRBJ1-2	TGCGCCAGCAGCGCGAAGTTTAGTAATCGGGACAGCCCGATCGGCTACACCTTC	CASSAKFSNRDSPIGYTF
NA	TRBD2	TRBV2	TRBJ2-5	TGTGCCAGCAGTGTGGGACTAGCTCCGGAGACCCAGTACTTC	CASSVGLAPETQYF
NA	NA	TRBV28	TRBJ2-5	TGTGCCAGCAGTTTAGGGGGCGCGGGAGAGACCCAGTACTTC	CASSLGGAGETQYF
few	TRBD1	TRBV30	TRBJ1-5	TGTGCCGGGGGGACAGGGTCGAATCAGCCCCAGCATTTT	CAGGTGSNQPQHF
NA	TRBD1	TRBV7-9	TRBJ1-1	TGTGCCAGCAGCTTCAGACAGGGGATGAACACTGAAGCTTTCTTT	CASSFRQGMNTEAFF
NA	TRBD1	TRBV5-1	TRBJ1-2	TGCGCCAGCAGCTTGGAGGGACAGCCCGAGTTGGGGTATGGCTACACCTTC	CASSLEGQPELGYGYTF
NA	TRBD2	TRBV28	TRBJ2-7	TGTGCCACCTACAGCGGGGGGTGGGCAGCCGCAACCTACGAGCAGTACTTC	CATYSGGWAAATYEQYF
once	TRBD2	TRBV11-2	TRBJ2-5	TGTGCCAGCAGCAAAATGACTAGCGTCCAAGAGACCCAGTACTTC	CASSKMTSVQETQYF
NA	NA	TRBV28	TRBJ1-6	TGTGCCAGCAGGGAGATCGACTATTCACCCCTCCACTTT	CASREIDYSPLHF
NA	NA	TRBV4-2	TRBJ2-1	TGTGCCAGCAGCCAAGGCCTCGACTGGCAAAGAGGCAATGAGCAGTTCTTC	CASSQGLDWQRGNEQFF
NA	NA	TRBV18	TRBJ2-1	TGTGCCAGCTCACCAGAGGTCCGAAACAATGAGCAGTTCTTC	CASSPEVRNNEQFF
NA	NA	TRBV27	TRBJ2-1	TGTGCCAGCAGTTTATCGTCGTACAATGAGCAGTTCTTC	CASSLSSYNEQFF
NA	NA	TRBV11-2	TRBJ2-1	TGTGCCAGCGCTCTCGGGGGAACTACTGAGCAGTTCTTC	CASALGGTTEQFF
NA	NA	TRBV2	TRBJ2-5	TGTGCCAGCAGTGAAAGTGGGCTGGAGACCCAGTACTTC	CASSESGLETQYF
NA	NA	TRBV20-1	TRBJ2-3	TGCAGTGCGACACTGGATACGCAGTATTTT	CSATLDTQYF
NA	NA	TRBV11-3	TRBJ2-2	TGTGCCAGCAGCCCAACAGGGCCCGGGGAGCTGTTTTTT	CASSPTGPGELFF
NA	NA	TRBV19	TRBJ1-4	TGTGCCAGTAGTTCTACCGCGTTAAGCGAAAAACTGTTTTTT	CASSSTALSEKLFF
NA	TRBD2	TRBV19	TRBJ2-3	TGTGCCAGTAGTATCGTACTAGCGGCCATAGATACGCAGTATTTT	CASSIVLAAIDTQYF
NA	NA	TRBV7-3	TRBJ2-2	TGTGCCAGCAGCTACCAACTAAGGTCGGGCACCGGGGAGCTGTTTTTT	CASSYQLRSGTGELFF
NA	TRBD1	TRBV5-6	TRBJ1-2	TGTGCCAGCAGCTTGTTGGGCGGACAGGGGAGCCGTTATGGCTACACCTTC	CASSLLGGQGSRYGYTF
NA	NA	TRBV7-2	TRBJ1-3	TGTGCCAGCAGCTCAGGGATGTCTGGAAACACCATATATTTT	CASSSGMSGNTIYF
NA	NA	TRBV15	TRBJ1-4	TGTGCCACCAGCCGCGGGACGGTAGGGGAAAAACTGTTTTTT	CATSRGTVGEKLFF